Below are 17 T cell receptor beta chains sequenced from a single sample in a study of shared clonotypes between healthy human individuals. Naive CD8 populations comprised CD45RO-negative cells positively selected for CCR7, excluding terminally differentiated effector memory CD45RA+ cells. Some clones are missing from TCRdb's copy, which holds only in-frame ones; the method was immunoSEQ multiplex PCR. This table has nearly 2 million clones, just under 95% appearing once. The sequenced sample was naive CD8+ T cells sorted from blood. These receptors were taken from a man in his late teens or twenties in good health.

The chain employs TRBV6-5 and TRBJ2-7; perhaps TRBD1 as D (6 bases). The germline V gene encodes CDR1 MNHEY and CDR2 SVGAGI. This CDR3 comprises 14 residues. V dropped 7 bases and J dropped 3 bases, with 16 bases sitting between them. CDR3 in DNA: TGTGCCAGCACCCAATCACTCAGGGGCTACGAGCAGTACTTC. Protein: CASTQSLRGYEQYF.

The chain has TRBV6-1 and TRBJ2-3; 8 nucleotides match TRBD1. The CDR3 is 17 amino acids. Germline V CDR1 and CDR2: MNHNS, SASEGT. V was pared by 2 bases and J by 2 bases, with 9 bases of the junction left unmatched. As DNA, the CDR3 is TGTGCCAGCAGTGAATCCCGACAGGGGAGTCTCACAGATACGCAGTATTTT. Translating it yields CASSESRQGSLTDTQYF.

This rearrangement joins TRBV30 to TRBJ2-7; maybe TRBD2 (6 bases). V lost 0 bases and J 0 bases, leaving 27 bases between the germline ends. The V gene's germline CDR1 is GTSNPN and CDR2 SVGIG (reference sequence). CDR3 length: 20 residues. This CDR3 reads CAWSVIRPHPGLKSSYEQYF. CDR3 DNA: TGTGCCTGGAGTGTAATCCGCCCACATCCGGGACTGAAGAGCTCCTACGAGCAGTACTTC.

The chain employs TRBV6-6 and TRBJ2-5; TRBD2 aligns across 10 bases. CDR3 length: 14 residues. The V segment lost 5 bases and the J segment 4 bases; nucleotides outside the gene matches: 4. Germline values: CDR1 MNHNY, CDR2 SVGAGI (reference sequence). The CDR3 loop is CASSPSGSRETQYF. The CDR3 coding sequence is TGTGCCAGCAGTCCTAGCGGGAGTCGAGAGACCCAGTACTTC.

The chain combines TRBV10-3 with TRBJ2-1, with 8 nucleotides matching TRBD2. V lost 4 bases to trimming and J lost 0 bases; unmatched junction nucleotides: 2. Germline CDR1 and CDR2: ENHRY and SYGVKD. The CDR3 extends over 15 amino acids. As DNA, the CDR3 is TGTGCCATCAGTGTTAGCGGGGACTCCTACAATGAGCAGTTCTTC. Protein product: CAISVSGDSYNEQFF.

V usage is TRBV15 and J usage is TRBJ2-5, with 8 bases lining up with TRBD1. The ends lost 3 bases at V and 5 bases at J; junction bases unmatched: 14. This CDR3 comprises 17 residues. From germline, CDR1 is LNHNV and CDR2 YYDKDF (reference sequence). The CDR3, as DNA: TGTGCCACCAGCAGGGCCCCTCAGGGGGCGCCGTGGGAGACCCAGTACTTC. Residues: CATSRAPQGAPWETQYF.

The chain couples TRBV13 to TRBJ1-6, with 8 bases fitting TRBD1. Germline V lookup: CDR1 PRHDT, CDR2 FYEKMQ (reference sequence). The V gene end was trimmed by 5 bases and the J gene end by 3 bases; junction bases not matched to a gene: 6. The CDR3 has 16 amino acids. CDR3 residues: CASSLQGGSYNSPLHF. DNA for the CDR3: TGTGCCAGCAGCCTACAGGGGGGAAGCTATAATTCACCCCTCCACTTT. Full variable domain (rest looked up from reference TRBV13 and TRBJ1-6): AAGVIQSPRHLIKEKRETATLKCYPIPRHDTVYWYQQGPGQDPQFLISFYEKMQSDKGSIPDRFSAQQFSDYHSELNMSSLELGDSALYFCASSLQGGSYNSPLHFGNGTRLTVT.

The chain is built from TRBV4-2 and TRBJ1-4, with 8 bases that match TRBD1. This CDR3 is built from 16 residues. Germline CDR1 and CDR2: LGHNA and YNFKEQ. Trimming removed 3 bases from V and 3 bases from J; junction bases left unmatched: 6. The CDR3 region has the DNA TGTGCCAGCAGCCACCCAGGGGGCGGCCCTAATGAAAAACTGTTTTTT. It encodes CASSHPGGGPNEKLFF.

The chain links TRBV10-3 to TRBJ2-1; 7 nucleotides agree with TRBD2. The CDR3 contains 15 residues. The V gene's germline CDR1 is ENHRY and CDR2 SYGVKD. J lost 7 bases, V lost 7 bases, and 13 bases had no gene match. CDR3 amino acids: CAIIGEAGTGNEQFF. CDR3 in DNA: TGTGCCATCATAGGTGAAGCGGGGACGGGAAATGAGCAGTTCTTC.

Only one count was recorded for this clone. V and J are TRBV28 and TRBJ1-2, with D tentatively TRBD1 (5 bases). This CDR3 spans 15 amino acids. Trimming cost V 1 base and J 2 bases, with 11 bases left between them. Germline CDR1 reads MDHEN; CDR2 reads SYDVKM. The CDR3 bases are TGTGCCAGCAGTTTATCTGGCGACAGCAACTATGGCTACACCTTC. This translates into CASSLSGDSNYGYTF.

This chain links TRBV10-3 with TRBJ2-2, with D uncertain. Germline V gene lookup returns CDR1 ENHRY and CDR2 SYGVKD. The V gene lost 3 bases and the J gene lost 2 bases, with 7 bases spanning the gap. The CDR3 length is 14 residues. CDR3 coding DNA: TGTGCCATCAGTGACGACATCAACACCGGGGAGCTGTTTTTT. Translation: CAISDDINTGELFF.

The J gene is TRBJ2-7, the V gene TRBV6-5; TRBD1 or TRBD2 may be the D gene (5 bases each). CDR1 and CDR2 from the germline V gene are MNHEY and SVGAGI. V lost 3 bases, J lost 5 bases, and 14 bases lay in between. The CDR3 is 14 residues long. The CDR3 spells CASSYSGTVDEQYF. CDR3 in DNA: TGTGCCAGCAGTTATTCGGGGACGGTTGACGAGCAGTACTTC.

The CDR3 nucleotides are TGTGCCAGCACCTACCGGGGGTCACCCCTCCACTTT. Translated, it gives CASTYRGSPLHF. This rearrangement joins TRBV7-8 to TRBJ1-6, with D tentatively TRBD1 (5 bases). From germline, CDR1 is SGHVS and CDR2 FQNEAQ. Trimming cost V 7 bases and J 10 bases, with 11 bases left between them. The CDR3 totals 12 residues.

CDR3 sequence reads: CASTPGVPHNFF. The CDR3 region has the DNA TGTGCCAGCACCCCGGGAGTCCCCCACAACTTCTTC. This chain uses TRBV6-8 with TRBJ2-1, with D possibly being TRBD2 (6 bases). Trimming shortened V by 7 bases and J by 16 bases, and 20 bases separated the two germline ends. Germline V gene lookup returns CDR1 MNHGY and CDR2 SAAAGT. CDR3 length: 12 amino acids.

V usage is TRBV28 and J usage is TRBJ1-4; a possible D gene is TRBD1 (6 bases). Germline assignment: CDR1 MDHEN and CDR2 SYDVKM. This CDR3 contains 15 residues. Trimming left V 2 bases short and J 6 bases short, with 13 bases between. Written as DNA, the CDR3 is TGTGCCAGCAGTTTAGAGGGGGTTGGGTATGAAAAACTGTTTTTT. Translation: CASSLEGVGYEKLFF. The whole variable domain, filled in from reference TRBV28 and TRBJ1-4, reads DVKVTQSSRYLVKRTGEKVFLECVQDMDHENMFWYRQDPGLGLRLIYFSYDVKMKEKGDIPEGYSVSREKKERFSLILESASTNQTSMYLCASSLEGVGYEKLFFGSGTQLSVL.

Concerning this clone itself: The sample carries other DNA sequences with the same CDR3. The V and J genes are TRBV27 and TRBJ2-5, with 8 bases identical to TRBD1. The trim removed 3 bases at V and 5 bases at J, leaving 5 bases unmatched. Germline lookup yields CDR1 MNHEY and CDR2 SMNVEV (reference sequence). This CDR3 has 14 residues. CDR3 bases: TGTGCCAGCAGTTTTCAGGGGGCGGGGGAGACCCAGTACTTC. Its translation is CASSFQGAGETQYF.

V usage is TRBV10-2 and J usage is TRBJ1-4; weak D call: TRBD1 (5 bases). This CDR3 region has 14 residues. V lost 3 bases and J 5 bases, leaving 10 bases between the germline ends. Germline CDR1 WSHSY, CDR2 SAAADI. The CDR3 loop reads CASSDPGLNEKLFF. CDR3 nucleotide sequence: TGCGCCAGCAGTGATCCGGGACTCAATGAAAAACTGTTTTTT.